A selection of T cell receptor beta chains follows, all from one sample in a study of naive and memory T cell subsets. MiXCR was run by TCRdb on the UMI-ligation and nested PCR reads, yielding one entry per CDR3 protein. The data show around 83,000 distinct CDR3 sequences, roughly 10% seen once. The sequencing sample was made of naive CD4+ T cells from blood. These receptors were obtained from a human donor in good health. Each CDR3 is given with its conserved first and last residue. The D gene is left open where the match is weak. The size entry is marked missing in some rows and otherwise reads once, few, many or a size class.

clone size: few; V gene: TRBV14; D gene: TRBD1; J gene: TRBJ1-6; CDR3 DNA: TGTGCCAGCAGCCAAGATTTCGGACAGGGAGAATCACCCCTCCACTTT; CDR3 protein: CASSQDFGQGESPLHF
clone size: NA; V gene: TRBV7-8; D gene: TRBD2; J gene: TRBJ2-5; CDR3 DNA: TGTGCCAGCAGCCCGCGAGCGGGAGTGGAGACCCAGTACTTC; CDR3 protein: CASSPRAGVETQYF
clone size: few; V gene: TRBV28; D gene: NA; J gene: TRBJ2-7; CDR3 DNA: TGTGCCAGCCTAAAGTGGGGTCAACCCTACGAGCAGTACTTC; CDR3 protein: CASLKWGQPYEQYF
clone size: NA; V gene: TRBV24-1; D gene: TRBD2; J gene: TRBJ2-1; CDR3 DNA: TGTGCCACCAGTGACCGGACTAGCTTGGATGAGCAGTTCTTC; CDR3 protein: CATSDRTSLDEQFF
clone size: few; V gene: TRBV29-1; D gene: NA; J gene: TRBJ2-7; CDR3 DNA: TGCAGCGCCGTCAGGGACTCCTACGAGCAGTACTTC; CDR3 protein: CSAVRDSYEQYF
clone size: many; V gene: TRBV24-1; D gene: NA; J gene: TRBJ2-1; CDR3 DNA: TGTGCCACCAGTGATTTTGGACCTATCGACGAGCAGTTCTTC; CDR3 protein: CATSDFGPIDEQFF
clone size: many; V gene: TRBV18; D gene: TRBD1; J gene: TRBJ2-1; CDR3 DNA: TGTGCCAGCTCACATAACAGGGGGGCGGATGAGCAGTTCTTC; CDR3 protein: CASSHNRGADEQFF
clone size: few; V gene: TRBV27; D gene: NA; J gene: TRBJ2-1; CDR3 DNA: TGTGCCAGCCGCGGGGGCCAAAGTAACTTCTATGAGCAGTTCTTC; CDR3 protein: CASRGGQSNFYEQFF
clone size: NA; V gene: TRBV5-1; D gene: TRBD2; J gene: TRBJ2-3; CDR3 DNA: TGCGCCAGCAGCTTTGGACGGGGGGTGGCAGATACGCAGTATTTT; CDR3 protein: CASSFGRGVADTQYF
clone size: many; V gene: TRBV7-9; D gene: NA; J gene: TRBJ2-1; CDR3 DNA: TGTGCCAGCAGCTTATCCCAACAGGCGCAGTTCTTC; CDR3 protein: CASSLSQQAQFF
clone size: many; V gene: TRBV28; D gene: TRBD1; J gene: TRBJ2-3; CDR3 DNA: TGTGCCAGCAGATGGGGGACAGGGGGAACAGATACGCAGTATTTT; CDR3 protein: CASRWGTGGTDTQYF
clone size: many; V gene: TRBV7-2; D gene: NA; J gene: TRBJ2-1; CDR3 DNA: TGTGCCAGCAGCACCCCCAATGGGGTACAGTTCTTC; CDR3 protein: CASSTPNGVQFF
clone size: few; V gene: TRBV6-6; D gene: NA; J gene: TRBJ1-1; CDR3 DNA: TGTGCCAGCAGTCAAGAGGCAGGGGAGGGCACTGAAGCTTTCTTT; CDR3 protein: CASSQEAGEGTEAFF
clone size: NA; V gene: TRBV7-3; D gene: NA; J gene: TRBJ2-5; CDR3 DNA: TGTGCCAGCAGCTTAAAATCCCAAGAGACCCAGTACTTC; CDR3 protein: CASSLKSQETQYF
clone size: NA; V gene: TRBV4-3; D gene: NA; J gene: TRBJ1-3; CDR3 DNA: TGCGCCAGCAGCCAAAGGACCCTTTCCGTCTCTGGAAACACCATATATTTT; CDR3 protein: CASSQRTLSVSGNTIYF
clone size: NA; V gene: TRBV20-1; D gene: TRBD2; J gene: TRBJ2-1; CDR3 DNA: TGCAGTGCTGCTAGCGGGAGCTCCTACAATGAGCAGTTCTTC; CDR3 protein: CSAASGSSYNEQFF
clone size: NA; V gene: TRBV5-5; D gene: NA; J gene: TRBJ1-1; CDR3 DNA: TGTGCCAGCAGCTTGGCCTTTGTAGGGTCTGAAGCTTTCTTT; CDR3 protein: CASSLAFVGSEAFF
clone size: many; V gene: TRBV24-1; D gene: NA; J gene: TRBJ2-1; CDR3 DNA: TGTGCCACCGCTCTGCCTCCCTACAATGAGCAGTTCTTC; CDR3 protein: CATALPPYNEQFF
clone size: few; V gene: TRBV11-2; D gene: NA; J gene: TRBJ2-1; CDR3 DNA: TGTGCCAGCAGCTTAGGGGTGGGGGCGACCGGCGGGTATGAGCAGTTCTTC; CDR3 protein: CASSLGVGATGGYEQFF
clone size: NA; V gene: TRBV28; D gene: TRBD2; J gene: TRBJ2-1; CDR3 DNA: TGTGCCAGCAGAGGACTAGCGGGGCACAATGAGCAGTTCTTC; CDR3 protein: CASRGLAGHNEQFF
clone size: NA; V gene: TRBV30; D gene: NA; J gene: TRBJ1-1; CDR3 DNA: TGTGCCTGGAGTGTGGGGGCAGCAGGGGACACTGAAGCTTTCTTT; CDR3 protein: CAWSVGAAGDTEAFF
clone size: few; V gene: TRBV7-9; D gene: NA; J gene: TRBJ2-3; CDR3 DNA: TGTGCCAGCAGCTTAGACCAGTCGGCAGATACGCAGTATTTT; CDR3 protein: CASSLDQSADTQYF
clone size: few; V gene: TRBV24-1; D gene: NA; J gene: TRBJ2-1; CDR3 DNA: TGTGCCACCAGCATGATTAACAATGAGCAGTTCTTC; CDR3 protein: CATSMINNEQFF
clone size: NA; V gene: TRBV30; D gene: NA; J gene: TRBJ1-1; CDR3 DNA: TGTGCCTGGAGTGGCCTAGGCTCGGAGAACACTGAAGCTTTCTTT; CDR3 protein: CAWSGLGSENTEAFF
clone size: few; V gene: TRBV20-1; D gene: TRBD2; J gene: TRBJ2-7; CDR3 DNA: TGCAGTGCTAGCAGTCTAGCGGGAGTAAACGAGCAGTACTTC; CDR3 protein: CSASSLAGVNEQYF
clone size: NA; V gene: TRBV12-3/TRBV12-4; D gene: TRBD1; J gene: TRBJ1-6; CDR3 DNA: TGTGCCAGCGGAGACCCCGGGACAGTCGACTCTAATTCACCCCTCCACTTT; CDR3 protein: CASGDPGTVDSNSPLHF
clone size: NA; V gene: TRBV20-1; D gene: NA; J gene: TRBJ1-4; CDR3 DNA: TGCAGTGCTAGTGTGGTTCGGCGGAATGAAAAACTGTTTTTT; CDR3 protein: CSASVVRRNEKLFF
clone size: few; V gene: TRBV7-9; D gene: TRBD2; J gene: TRBJ2-3; CDR3 DNA: TGTGCCAGCAGCTCCTCAGGACTAGTCACAGATACGCAGTATTTT; CDR3 protein: CASSSSGLVTDTQYF
clone size: NA; V gene: TRBV6-2/TRBV6-3; D gene: NA; J gene: TRBJ2-7; CDR3 DNA: TGTGCCACCCGACAGGTCTACGAGCAGTACTTC; CDR3 protein: CATRQVYEQYF
clone size: NA; V gene: TRBV5-5; D gene: NA; J gene: TRBJ1-5; CDR3 DNA: TGTGCCAGCAGCTTGGCCGGGACAACTCATCAGCCCCAGCATTTT; CDR3 protein: CASSLAGTTHQPQHF
clone size: NA; V gene: TRBV7-9; D gene: NA; J gene: TRBJ1-1; CDR3 DNA: TGTGCCAGCAGCTTAGGGGACCCCCGGACTGAAGCTTTCTTT; CDR3 protein: CASSLGDPRTEAFF
clone size: few; V gene: TRBV28; D gene: TRBD2; J gene: TRBJ2-1; CDR3 DNA: TGTGCCAGCAGTTCGACTAGCGGGGGGGCCTTTAATGAGCAGTTCTTC; CDR3 protein: CASSSTSGGAFNEQFF
clone size: many; V gene: TRBV19; D gene: NA; J gene: TRBJ1-2; CDR3 DNA: TGTGCCAGTAGGCCCGGTAGCAGGGAAGTTTATGGCTACACCTTC; CDR3 protein: CASRPGSREVYGYTF
clone size: many; V gene: TRBV29-1; D gene: NA; J gene: TRBJ2-7; CDR3 DNA: TGCAGCGCCGAGGGCGGGCACTACGAGCAGTACTTC; CDR3 protein: CSAEGGHYEQYF
clone size: NA; V gene: TRBV6-4; D gene: TRBD1; J gene: TRBJ2-1; CDR3 DNA: TGTGCCAGCAGTCGTCAGGCAGGACAGGATTACAATGAGCAGTTCTTC; CDR3 protein: CASSRQAGQDYNEQFF
clone size: few; V gene: TRBV20-1; D gene: NA; J gene: TRBJ2-1; CDR3 DNA: TGCAGTGCTAGAGCGGGTGGCGAGCAGTTCTTC; CDR3 protein: CSARAGGEQFF
clone size: NA; V gene: TRBV18; D gene: NA; J gene: TRBJ1-1; CDR3 DNA: TGTGCCAGCTCACTGCTGACAGGTAGCGGCACTGAAGCTTTCTTT; CDR3 protein: CASSLLTGSGTEAFF
clone size: few; V gene: TRBV15; D gene: NA; J gene: TRBJ2-7; CDR3 DNA: TGTGCCACCAGCAGAGGGGGAAGCCACTACGAGCAGTACTTC; CDR3 protein: CATSRGGSHYEQYF
clone size: NA; V gene: TRBV28; D gene: NA; J gene: TRBJ2-3; CDR3 DNA: TGTGCCAGCAGTTTGATGGGCACAGATACGCAGTATTTT; CDR3 protein: CASSLMGTDTQYF
clone size: few; V gene: TRBV24-1; D gene: NA; J gene: TRBJ2-3; CDR3 DNA: TGTGCCACCAGTCGGCTCGACCAGGGGACAGATACGCAGTATTTT; CDR3 protein: CATSRLDQGTDTQYF
clone size: many; V gene: TRBV5-1; D gene: NA; J gene: TRBJ2-1; CDR3 DNA: TGCGCCAGCAGCCGCTCCCATTCCAATGAGCAGTTCTTC; CDR3 protein: CASSRSHSNEQFF
clone size: many; V gene: TRBV5-6; D gene: TRBD1; J gene: TRBJ1-5; CDR3 DNA: TGTGCCAGCAGCTTTGGGACAGGAAGGAGCCAGCCCCAGCATTTT; CDR3 protein: CASSFGTGRSQPQHF
clone size: NA; V gene: TRBV10-3; D gene: NA; J gene: TRBJ2-7; CDR3 DNA: TGTGCCATCAGTGAGTCGGGCTTTCCCTACGAGCAGTACTTC; CDR3 protein: CAISESGFPYEQYF
clone size: many; V gene: TRBV24-1; D gene: NA; J gene: TRBJ1-4; CDR3 DNA: TGTGCCACAAATAGAGACGACGGTCCCAACGAAAAACTGTTTTTT; CDR3 protein: CATNRDDGPNEKLFF
clone size: few; V gene: TRBV7-2; D gene: NA; J gene: TRBJ2-1; CDR3 DNA: TGTGCCAGCAGCCCGATAGTGAATGAGCAGTTCTTC; CDR3 protein: CASSPIVNEQFF
clone size: few; V gene: TRBV20-1; D gene: NA; J gene: TRBJ1-1; CDR3 DNA: TGCAGTGCTAGAGAACCGGGACACTCGAACACTGAAGCTTTCTTT; CDR3 protein: CSAREPGHSNTEAFF
clone size: few; V gene: TRBV18; D gene: NA; J gene: TRBJ1-4; CDR3 DNA: TGTGCCAGCTCACCACCGTCCAGGTTCCCTGAAAAACTGTTTTTT; CDR3 protein: CASSPPSRFPEKLFF
clone size: NA; V gene: TRBV29-1; D gene: NA; J gene: TRBJ1-1; CDR3 DNA: TGCAGCGTTGAAAAGGGCAGGGTCAACACTGAAGCTTTCTTT; CDR3 protein: CSVEKGRVNTEAFF
clone size: NA; V gene: TRBV28; D gene: NA; J gene: TRBJ1-4; CDR3 DNA: TGTGCCAGCAGTCTCCTAGGAGAAAAACTGTTTTTT; CDR3 protein: CASSLLGEKLFF
clone size: few; V gene: TRBV14; D gene: TRBD2; J gene: TRBJ2-7; CDR3 DNA: TGTGCCAGCAGCCCCCGGAAGCTGGGACTAGGCACTGCAGCCCTCGAGCAGTACTTC; CDR3 protein: CASSPRKLGLGTAALEQYF
clone size: NA; V gene: TRBV3-1; D gene: NA; J gene: TRBJ1-5; CDR3 DNA: TGTGCCAGCAGCATAAGGGGAAATCAGCCCCAGCATTTT; CDR3 protein: CASSIRGNQPQHF
clone size: many; V gene: TRBV20-1; D gene: NA; J gene: TRBJ2-3; CDR3 DNA: TGCAGTGCAATAAGCGGTGGCACAGATACGCAGTATTTT; CDR3 protein: CSAISGGTDTQYF
clone size: NA; V gene: TRBV28; D gene: TRBD1; J gene: TRBJ2-7; CDR3 DNA: TGTGCCAGCAGTTCAGACAGGGGGCTCTCCTACGAGCAGTACTTC; CDR3 protein: CASSSDRGLSYEQYF
clone size: NA; V gene: TRBV30; D gene: NA; J gene: TRBJ1-1; CDR3 DNA: TGTGCCTGGAGTTTCACAGAAAACACTGAAGCTTTCTTT; CDR3 protein: CAWSFTENTEAFF